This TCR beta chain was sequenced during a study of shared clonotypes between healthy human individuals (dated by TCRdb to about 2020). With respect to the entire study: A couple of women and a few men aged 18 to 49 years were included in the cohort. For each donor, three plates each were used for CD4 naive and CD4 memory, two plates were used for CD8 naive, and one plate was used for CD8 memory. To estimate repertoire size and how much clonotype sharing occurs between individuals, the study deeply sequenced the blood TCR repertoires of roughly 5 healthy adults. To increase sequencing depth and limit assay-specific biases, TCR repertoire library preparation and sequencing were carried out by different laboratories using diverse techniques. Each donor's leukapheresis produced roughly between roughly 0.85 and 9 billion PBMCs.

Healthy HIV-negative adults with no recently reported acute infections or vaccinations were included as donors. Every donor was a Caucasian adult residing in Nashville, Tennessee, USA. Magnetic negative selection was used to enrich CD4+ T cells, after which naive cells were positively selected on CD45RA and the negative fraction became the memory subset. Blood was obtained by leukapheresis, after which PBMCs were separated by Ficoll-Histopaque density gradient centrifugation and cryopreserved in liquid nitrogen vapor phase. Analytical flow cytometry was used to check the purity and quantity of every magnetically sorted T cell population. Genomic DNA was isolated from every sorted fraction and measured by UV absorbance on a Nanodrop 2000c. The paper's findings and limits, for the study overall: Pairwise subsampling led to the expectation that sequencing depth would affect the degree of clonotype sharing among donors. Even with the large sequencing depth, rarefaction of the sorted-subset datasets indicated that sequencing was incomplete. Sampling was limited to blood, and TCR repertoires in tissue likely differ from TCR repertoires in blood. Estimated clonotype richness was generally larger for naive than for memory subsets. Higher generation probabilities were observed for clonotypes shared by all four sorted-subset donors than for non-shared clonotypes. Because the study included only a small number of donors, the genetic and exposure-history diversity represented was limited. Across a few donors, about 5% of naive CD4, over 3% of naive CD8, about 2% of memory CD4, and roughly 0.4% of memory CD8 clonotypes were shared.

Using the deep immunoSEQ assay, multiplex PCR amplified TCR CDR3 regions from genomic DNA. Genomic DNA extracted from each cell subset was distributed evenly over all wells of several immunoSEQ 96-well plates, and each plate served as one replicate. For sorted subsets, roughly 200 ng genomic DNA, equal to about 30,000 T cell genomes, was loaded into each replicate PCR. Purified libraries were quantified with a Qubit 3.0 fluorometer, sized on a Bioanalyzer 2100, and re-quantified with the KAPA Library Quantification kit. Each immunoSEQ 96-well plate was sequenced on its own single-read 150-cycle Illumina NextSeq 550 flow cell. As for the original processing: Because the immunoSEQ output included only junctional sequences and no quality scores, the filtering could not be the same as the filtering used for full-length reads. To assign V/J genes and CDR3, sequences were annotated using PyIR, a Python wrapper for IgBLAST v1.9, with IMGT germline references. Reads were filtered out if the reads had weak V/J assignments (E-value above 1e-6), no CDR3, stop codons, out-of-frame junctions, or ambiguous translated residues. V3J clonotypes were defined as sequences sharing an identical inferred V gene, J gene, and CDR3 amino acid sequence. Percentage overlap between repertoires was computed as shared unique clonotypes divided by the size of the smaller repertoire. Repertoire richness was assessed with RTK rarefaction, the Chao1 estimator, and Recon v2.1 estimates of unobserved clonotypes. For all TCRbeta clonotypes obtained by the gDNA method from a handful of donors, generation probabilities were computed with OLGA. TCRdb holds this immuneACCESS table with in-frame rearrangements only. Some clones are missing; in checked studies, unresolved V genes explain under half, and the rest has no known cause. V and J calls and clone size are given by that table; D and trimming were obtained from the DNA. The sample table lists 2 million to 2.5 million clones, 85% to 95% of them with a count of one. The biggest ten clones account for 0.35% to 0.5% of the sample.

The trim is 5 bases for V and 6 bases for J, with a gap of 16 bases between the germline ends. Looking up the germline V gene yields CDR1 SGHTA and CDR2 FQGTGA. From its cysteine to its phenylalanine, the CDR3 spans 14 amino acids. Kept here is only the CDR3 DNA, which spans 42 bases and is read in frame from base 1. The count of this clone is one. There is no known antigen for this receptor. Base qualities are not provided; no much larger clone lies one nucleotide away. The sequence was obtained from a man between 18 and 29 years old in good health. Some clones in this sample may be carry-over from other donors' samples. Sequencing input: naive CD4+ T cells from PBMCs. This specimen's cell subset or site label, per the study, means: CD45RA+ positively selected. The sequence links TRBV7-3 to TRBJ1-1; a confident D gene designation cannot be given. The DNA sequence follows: TGTGCCAGCAGCCCCACCGGAGGGTCGTCTGAAGCTTTCTTT. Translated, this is CASSPTGGSSEAFF.